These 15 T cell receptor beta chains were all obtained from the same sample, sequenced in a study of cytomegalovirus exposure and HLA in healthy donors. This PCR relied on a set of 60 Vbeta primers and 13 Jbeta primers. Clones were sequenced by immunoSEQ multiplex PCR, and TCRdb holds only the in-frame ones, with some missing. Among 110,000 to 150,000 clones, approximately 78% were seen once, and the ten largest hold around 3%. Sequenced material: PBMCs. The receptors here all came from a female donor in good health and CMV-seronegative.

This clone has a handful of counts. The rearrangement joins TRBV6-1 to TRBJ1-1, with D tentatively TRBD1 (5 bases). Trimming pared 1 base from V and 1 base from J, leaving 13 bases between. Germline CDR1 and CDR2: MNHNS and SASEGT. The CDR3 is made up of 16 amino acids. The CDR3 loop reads CASSEVGPSRNTEAFF. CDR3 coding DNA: TGTGCCAGCAGTGAAGTGGGGCCAAGCCGGAACACTGAAGCTTTCTTT.

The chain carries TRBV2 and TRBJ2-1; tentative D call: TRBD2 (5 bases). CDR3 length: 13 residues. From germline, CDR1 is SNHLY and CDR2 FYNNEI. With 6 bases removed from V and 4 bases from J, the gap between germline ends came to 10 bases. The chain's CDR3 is CASSETSYNEQFF. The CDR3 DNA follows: TGTGCCAGCAGCGAAACTAGTTACAATGAGCAGTTCTTC.

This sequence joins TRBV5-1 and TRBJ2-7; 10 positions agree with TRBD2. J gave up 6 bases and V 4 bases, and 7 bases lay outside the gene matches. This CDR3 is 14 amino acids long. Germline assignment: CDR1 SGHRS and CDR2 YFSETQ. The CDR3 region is CASSRSGGALEQYF. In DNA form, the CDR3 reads TGCGCCAGCAGCCGAAGCGGGGGGGCCCTCGAGCAGTACTTC.

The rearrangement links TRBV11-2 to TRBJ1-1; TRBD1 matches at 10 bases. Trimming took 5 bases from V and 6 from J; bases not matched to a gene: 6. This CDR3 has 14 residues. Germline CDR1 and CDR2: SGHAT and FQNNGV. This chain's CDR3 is CASSKGQGPAEAFF. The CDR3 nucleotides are TGTGCCAGCAGCAAGGGACAGGGGCCCGCTGAAGCTTTCTTT.

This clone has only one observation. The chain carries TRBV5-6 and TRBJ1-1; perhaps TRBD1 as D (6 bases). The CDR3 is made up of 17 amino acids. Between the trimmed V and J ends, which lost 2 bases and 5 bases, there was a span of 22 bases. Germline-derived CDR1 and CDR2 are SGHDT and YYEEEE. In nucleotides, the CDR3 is TGTGCCAGCAGCTTACTAACCGGACAGACACGGGTAACTGAAGCTTTCTTT. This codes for CASSLLTGQTRVTEAFF.

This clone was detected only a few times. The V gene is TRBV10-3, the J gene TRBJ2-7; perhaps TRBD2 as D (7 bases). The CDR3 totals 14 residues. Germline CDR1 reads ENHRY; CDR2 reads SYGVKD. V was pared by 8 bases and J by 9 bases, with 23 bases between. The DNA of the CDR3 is TGTGCCATCGGGCAACAGGGAGTCTCTAGCGGGCAGTACTTC. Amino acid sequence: CAIGQQGVSSGQYF.

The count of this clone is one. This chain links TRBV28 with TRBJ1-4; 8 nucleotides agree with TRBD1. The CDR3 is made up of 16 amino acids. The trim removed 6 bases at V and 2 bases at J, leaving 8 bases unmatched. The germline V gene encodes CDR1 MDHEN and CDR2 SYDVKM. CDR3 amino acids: CASSTTGVGTNEKLFF. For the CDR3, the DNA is TGTGCCAGCAGCACGACAGGGGTTGGTACTAATGAAAAACTGTTTTTT.

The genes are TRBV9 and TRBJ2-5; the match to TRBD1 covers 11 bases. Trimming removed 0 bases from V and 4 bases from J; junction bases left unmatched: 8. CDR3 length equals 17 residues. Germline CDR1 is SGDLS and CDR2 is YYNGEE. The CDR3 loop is CASSVDSGQGVLETQYF. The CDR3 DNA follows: TGTGCCAGCAGCGTAGATTCGGGACAGGGGGTTCTAGAGACCCAGTACTTC.

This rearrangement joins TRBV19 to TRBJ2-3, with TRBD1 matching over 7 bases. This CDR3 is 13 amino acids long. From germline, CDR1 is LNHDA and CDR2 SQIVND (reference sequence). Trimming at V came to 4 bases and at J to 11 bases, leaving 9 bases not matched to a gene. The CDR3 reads CASSTGTVEGQYF. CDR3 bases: TGTGCCAGTAGTACTGGGACAGTTGAGGGGCAGTATTTT. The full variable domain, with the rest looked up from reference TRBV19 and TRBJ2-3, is DGGITQSPKYLFRKEGQNVTLSCEQNLNHDAMYWYRQDPGQGLRLIYYSQIVNDFQKGDIAEGYSVSREKKESFPLTVTSAQKNPTAFYLCASSTGTVEGQYFGPGTRLTVL.

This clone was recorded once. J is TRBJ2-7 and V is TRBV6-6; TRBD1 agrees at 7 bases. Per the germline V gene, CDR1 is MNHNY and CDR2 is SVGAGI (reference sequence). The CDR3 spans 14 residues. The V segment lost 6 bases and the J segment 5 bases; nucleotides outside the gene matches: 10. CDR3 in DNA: TGTGCCAGCAGACCCGACAGGGATCCAAACGAGCAGTACTTC. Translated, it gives CASRPDRDPNEQYF.

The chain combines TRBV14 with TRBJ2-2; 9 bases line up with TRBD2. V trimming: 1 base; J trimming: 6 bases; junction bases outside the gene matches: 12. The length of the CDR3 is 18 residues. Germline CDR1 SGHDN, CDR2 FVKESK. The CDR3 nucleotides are TGTGCCAGCAGCCAAGTGCCCTTTGGCGGGGGGGCCGCCGGGGAGCTGTTTTTT. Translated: CASSQVPFGGGAAGELFF. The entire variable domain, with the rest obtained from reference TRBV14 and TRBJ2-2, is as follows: EAGVTQFPSHSVIEKGQTVTLRCDPISGHDNLYWYRRVMGKEIKFLLHFVKESKQDESGMPNNRFLAERTGGTYSTLKVQPAELEDSGVYFCASSQVPFGGGAAGELFFGEGSRLTVL.

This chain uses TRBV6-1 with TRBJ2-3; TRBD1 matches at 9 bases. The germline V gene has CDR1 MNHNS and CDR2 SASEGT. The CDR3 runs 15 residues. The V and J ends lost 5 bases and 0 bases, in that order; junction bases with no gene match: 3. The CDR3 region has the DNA TGTGCCAGCAGTCGGGACAGGGTTAGCACAGATACGCAGTATTTT. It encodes CASSRDRVSTDTQYF.

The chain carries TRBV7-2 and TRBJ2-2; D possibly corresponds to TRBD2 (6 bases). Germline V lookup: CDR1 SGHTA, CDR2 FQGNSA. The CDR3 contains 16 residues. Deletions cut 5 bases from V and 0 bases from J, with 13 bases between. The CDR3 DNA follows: TGTGCCAGCAGCCAGCGGCGGGGTACGAACACCGGGGAGCTGTTTTTT. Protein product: CASSQRRGTNTGELFF.

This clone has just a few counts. CDR3 DNA sequence: TGTGCCAGCAGCTTAACTCAAAGCGGTGAGCAGTTCTTC. Translation: CASSLTQSGEQFF. The chain has TRBV7-3 and TRBJ2-1; D may be TRBD2 (5 bases). Trimming left V 0 bases short and J 9 bases short, with 9 bases between. Germline CDR1 is SGHTA and CDR2 is FQGTGA. This CDR3 has 13 amino acids.

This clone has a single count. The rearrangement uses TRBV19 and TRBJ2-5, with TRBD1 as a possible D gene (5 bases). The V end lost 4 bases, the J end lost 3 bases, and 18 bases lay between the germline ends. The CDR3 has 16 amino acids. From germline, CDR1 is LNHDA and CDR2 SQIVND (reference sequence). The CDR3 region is CASSTPRDWGEETQYF. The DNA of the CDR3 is TGTGCCAGTAGTACCCCCAGAGATTGGGGCGAAGAGACCCAGTACTTC.